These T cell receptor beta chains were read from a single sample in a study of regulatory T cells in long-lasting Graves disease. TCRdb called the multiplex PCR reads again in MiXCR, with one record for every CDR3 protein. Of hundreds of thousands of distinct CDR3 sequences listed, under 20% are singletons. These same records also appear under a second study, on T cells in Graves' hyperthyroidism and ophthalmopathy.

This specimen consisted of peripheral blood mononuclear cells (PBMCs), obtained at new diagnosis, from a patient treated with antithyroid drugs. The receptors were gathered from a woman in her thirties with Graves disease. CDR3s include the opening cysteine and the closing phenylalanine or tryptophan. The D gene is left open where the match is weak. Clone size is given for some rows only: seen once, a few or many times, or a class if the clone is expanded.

DNA: TGTGCCACCAGAGGGTTAGGGGTAAGTGGGAATGAGCAGTTCTTC; CDR3: CATRGLGVSGNEQFF; size: few; J: TRBJ2-1; V: TRBV24-1; D: NA
DNA: TGCAGTGCTAGGGAGGCCAACACCGGGGAGCTGTTTTTT; CDR3: CSAREANTGELFF; size: NA; J: TRBJ2-2; V: TRBV20-1; D: NA
DNA: TGCCACGGACTTCTCACCCCGAGGACCGGGGAGCTGTTTTTT; CDR3: CHGLLTPRTGELFF; size: few; J: TRBJ2-2; V: TRBV20-1; D: NA
DNA: TGTGCCAGCAGCTTAGAGGCAGCTCACCAGCCCCAGCATTTT; CDR3: CASSLEAAHQPQHF; size: many; J: TRBJ1-5; V: TRBV7-8; D: NA
DNA: TGTGCCAGCAGTGGACTCAGGGATACCAATCAGCCCCAGCATTTT; CDR3: CASSGLRDTNQPQHF; size: many; J: TRBJ1-5; V: TRBV6-1; D: NA
DNA: TGTGCCAGCTCACCGTCAGAGGACTATGGCTACACCTTC; CDR3: CASSPSEDYGYTF; size: NA; J: TRBJ1-2; V: TRBV18; D: NA
DNA: TGTGCCAGCAGTTCTCGCTCGGATACGCAGTATTTT; CDR3: CASSSRSDTQYF; size: many; J: TRBJ2-3; V: TRBV28; D: NA
DNA: TGTGCCACCAGCAGAGATCTTAGCGGGAGGGCCATCAATGAGCAGTTCTTC; CDR3: CATSRDLSGRAINEQFF; size: few; J: TRBJ2-1; V: TRBV15; D: TRBD2
DNA: TGTGCCAGCAGCTACTTACACGGGACAGGCTATGGCTACACCTTC; CDR3: CASSYLHGTGYGYTF; size: NA; J: TRBJ1-2; V: TRBV5-6; D: TRBD1
DNA: TGTGCCAGCAGCGTCAGGGCTTTTTCCTACAATGAGCAGTTCTTC; CDR3: CASSVRAFSYNEQFF; size: NA; J: TRBJ2-1; V: TRBV9; D: NA
DNA: TGTGCCAGCAGTTGGGCCGGGACAGGGACACAAGAGACCCAGTACTTC; CDR3: CASSWAGTGTQETQYF; size: few; J: TRBJ2-5; V: TRBV28; D: TRBD1
DNA: TGTGCCAGCCGTCAGGGTCAGTTGGATAATTCACCCCTCCACTTT; CDR3: CASRQGQLDNSPLHF; size: many; J: TRBJ1-6; V: TRBV28; D: NA
DNA: TGTGCCAGCAGCTTACAGGGGGCCCGGACTGAAGCTTTCTTT; CDR3: CASSLQGARTEAFF; size: many; J: TRBJ1-1; V: TRBV7-3; D: TRBD1
DNA: TGCGCCAGCAGCCAAGACCCCCATTCCTCTGAGCAGCTCTTC; CDR3: CASSQDPHSSEQLF; size: NA; J: TRBJ2-1; V: TRBV4-1; D: NA
DNA: TGTGCCAGCAGCCCCATGGGGGGGATTAACACCGGGGAGCTGTTTTTT; CDR3: CASSPMGGINTGELFF; size: NA; J: TRBJ2-2; V: TRBV27; D: TRBD2
DNA: TGTGCCAGCAGCCGATTACAGCCTGAGTACTATGGCTACACCTTC; CDR3: CASSRLQPEYYGYTF; size: few; J: TRBJ1-2; V: TRBV5-6; D: NA
DNA: TGTGCCAGCTCACTTGGACGGGACGGGACCCAGTACTTC; CDR3: CASSLGRDGTQYF; size: NA; J: TRBJ2-5; V: TRBV18; D: NA
DNA: TGTGCCAGCAGTTTACTACCAGAGTTGAACACTGAAGCTTTCTTT; CDR3: CASSLLPELNTEAFF; size: many; J: TRBJ1-1; V: TRBV27; D: NA
DNA: TGCGCCAGCAGCTTGGTTCCAGGGGGCATCGAGACCCAGTACTTC; CDR3: CASSLVPGGIETQYF; size: NA; J: TRBJ2-5; V: TRBV5-1; D: TRBD1
DNA: TGTGCCACCAGTATCACCGGGACAGGGCAAAATGAGCAGTTCTTC; CDR3: CATSITGTGQNEQFF; size: many; J: TRBJ2-1; V: TRBV24-1; D: TRBD1
DNA: TGCGCCAGCAGCCCGATCCCTAGCGGGGGGGACAATGAGCAGTTCTTC; CDR3: CASSPIPSGGDNEQFF; size: few; J: TRBJ2-1; V: TRBV5-1; D: TRBD2
DNA: TGTGCCAGCAGTTACCCGCGGACAGGGGGACACTATGGCTACACCTTC; CDR3: CASSYPRTGGHYGYTF; size: few; J: TRBJ1-2; V: TRBV6-5; D: TRBD1
DNA: TGTGCCAGCAGTCCCTCCCGGACAGCCCACTATGGCTACACCTTC; CDR3: CASSPSRTAHYGYTF; size: many; J: TRBJ1-2; V: TRBV27; D: NA
DNA: TGTGCCAGCAGTTTAAAAGTCCCGGGGTCGGATGGCTACACCTTC; CDR3: CASSLKVPGSDGYTF; size: many; J: TRBJ1-2; V: TRBV28; D: NA
DNA: TGTGCCACCAGTGCCCTGTCGACTAGCGGGAGGGCCTTGTACAATGAGCAGTTCTTC; CDR3: CATSALSTSGRALYNEQFF; size: NA; J: TRBJ2-1; V: TRBV24-1; D: TRBD2
DNA: TGTGCCACCAGTGATTTAGCAGTAGCGGGGGCAGATACGCAGTATTTT; CDR3: CATSDLAVAGADTQYF; size: many; J: TRBJ2-3; V: TRBV24-1; D: TRBD2
DNA: TGTGCCAGCAGCTCCGATAAAAACTCCTACGAGCAGTACTTC; CDR3: CASSSDKNSYEQYF; size: NA; J: TRBJ2-7; V: TRBV7-8; D: NA
DNA: TGTGCTAGCAGCGAGTACCCGGGCCCCCGGTCCACAGATACGCAGTATTTT; CDR3: CASSEYPGPRSTDTQYF; size: NA; J: TRBJ2-3; V: TRBV7-7; D: NA
DNA: TGTGCCAGCAGTTTAAGCGGGATCCCCTCCTACGAGCAGTACTTC; CDR3: CASSLSGIPSYEQYF; size: many; J: TRBJ2-7; V: TRBV6-5; D: TRBD2
DNA: TGTGCCAGCAGTTTGATACTTCCGGGACAGGGGACCGGGGAGCTGTTTTTT; CDR3: CASSLILPGQGTGELFF; size: NA; J: TRBJ2-2; V: TRBV28; D: TRBD1
DNA: TGTGCCAGCTCCTGGGATGGGGGTTCACCCCTCCACTTT; CDR3: CASSWDGGSPLHF; size: few; J: TRBJ1-6; V: TRBV19; D: NA
DNA: TGTGCCAGCAGCTTAGCGGGACTAACCTACGAGCAGTACTTC; CDR3: CASSLAGLTYEQYF; size: many; J: TRBJ2-7; V: TRBV7-2; D: TRBD2
DNA: TGTGCCACCAGTGACGGGACTAGCGGATACACAGATACGCAGTATTTT; CDR3: CATSDGTSGYTDTQYF; size: few; J: TRBJ2-3; V: TRBV24-1; D: TRBD2
DNA: TGTGCCAGCAACCCCGGGGGGCGTAAGTTGGACTCGTTCTTC; CDR3: CASNPGGRKLDSFF; size: NA; J: TRBJ2-1; V: TRBV6-1; D: NA
DNA: TGCAGTGCTAGAGATACAGGGGGGCTTCAAGAGACCCAGTACTTC; CDR3: CSARDTGGLQETQYF; size: few; J: TRBJ2-5; V: TRBV20-1; D: TRBD1
DNA: TGCAGTGCCAGTAGGACAACGAACACCGGGGAGCTGTTTTTT; CDR3: CSASRTTNTGELFF; size: few; J: TRBJ2-2; V: TRBV20-1; D: NA
DNA: TGTGCCAGCAGCTTCGCCTCGGACGATCGCTCCTACGAGCAGTACTTC; CDR3: CASSFASDDRSYEQYF; size: many; J: TRBJ2-7; V: TRBV6-2/TRBV6-3; D: NA
DNA: TGTGCCAGCAGCACGGACAGGGACGACTATGGCTACACCTTC; CDR3: CASSTDRDDYGYTF; size: NA; J: TRBJ1-2; V: TRBV7-2; D: TRBD1
DNA: TGCAGTGCTAGAGATATGGACAGGGCCTACGAGCAGTACTTC; CDR3: CSARDMDRAYEQYF; size: NA; J: TRBJ2-7; V: TRBV20-1; D: TRBD1
DNA: TGTGCCAGCAGCCAAGACTTCAGCGATAACTATGGCTACACCTTC; CDR3: CASSQDFSDNYGYTF; size: many; J: TRBJ1-2; V: TRBV14; D: NA
DNA: TGTGCCAGCAGTTTACCCTATAGTGGTTCACCCCTCCACTTT; CDR3: CASSLPYSGSPLHF; size: few; J: TRBJ1-6; V: TRBV27; D: NA
DNA: TGTGCCACCAGTGCCCGGCAGGTCATCACAGATACGCAGTATTTT; CDR3: CATSARQVITDTQYF; size: NA; J: TRBJ2-3; V: TRBV24-1; D: NA
DNA: TGTGCCAGCAGTTTTTCGGCGGGAGTGGCGAACACCGGGGAGCTGTTTTTT; CDR3: CASSFSAGVANTGELFF; size: few; J: TRBJ2-2; V: TRBV27; D: TRBD2
DNA: TGCAGTGCTAGGGGGACTGCTACCGGGGGGAACTATGGCTACACCTTC; CDR3: CSARGTATGGNYGYTF; size: few; J: TRBJ1-2; V: TRBV20-1; D: NA
DNA: TGTGCCAGCTCACCAGGGGGTGGGGAGAACTCCTACAATGAGCAGTTCTTC; CDR3: CASSPGGGENSYNEQFF; size: few; J: TRBJ2-1; V: TRBV18; D: NA
DNA: TGTGCCACCACCGGTGGGGGCGGCACTGAAGCTTTCTTT; CDR3: CATTGGGGTEAFF; size: many; J: TRBJ1-1; V: TRBV24-1; D: NA
DNA: TGTGCCAGCAGTTTGAGGGACAGGGTGTCCTACGAGCAGTACTTC; CDR3: CASSLRDRVSYEQYF; size: many; J: TRBJ2-7; V: TRBV14; D: TRBD1
DNA: TGTGCCAGCAGCGAAGGACAGAGAAGGGGCTACACCTTC; CDR3: CASSEGQRRGYTF; size: many; J: TRBJ1-2; V: TRBV2; D: NA
DNA: TGTGCCTGGAGTGAAGCCCCTATTGGGGGAAAAGCTTTCTTT; CDR3: CAWSEAPIGGKAFF; size: few; J: TRBJ1-1; V: TRBV30; D: NA
DNA: TGCGCCAGCATCTATGGAGGAGGGCCTGGGTCTGGAAACACCATATATTTT; CDR3: CASIYGGGPGSGNTIYF; size: NA; J: TRBJ1-3; V: TRBV5-1; D: NA
DNA: TGTGCCAGTAGTAAACACGGAGAGACCCAGTACTTC; CDR3: CASSKHGETQYF; size: many; J: TRBJ2-5; V: TRBV19; D: NA
DNA: TGCGCCAGCAGCTTGATAGGACAGCCCCTCGGGGGTTTCGATGAGCAGTTCTTC; CDR3: CASSLIGQPLGGFDEQFF; size: few; J: TRBJ2-1; V: TRBV5-1; D: NA
DNA: TGTGCCAGCAGTTATTCGGGGCCCGGCGAGCAGTACTTC; CDR3: CASSYSGPGEQYF; size: NA; J: TRBJ2-7; V: TRBV6-5; D: NA
DNA: TGTGCCAGCAGCTTAGCCCCGGACAGCTCCTACGAGCAGTACTTC; CDR3: CASSLAPDSSYEQYF; size: many; J: TRBJ2-7; V: TRBV7-9; D: NA
DNA: TGTGCCAGCAGTTCCTCTCAGGGGCAGTACTTC; CDR3: CASSSSQGQYF; size: many; J: TRBJ2-7; V: TRBV7-8; D: NA
DNA: TGTGCCAGCAGCGCCTACTCGGGGGTTCCTGAATACTATGGCTACACCTTC; CDR3: CASSAYSGVPEYYGYTF; size: NA; J: TRBJ1-2; V: TRBV25-1; D: NA